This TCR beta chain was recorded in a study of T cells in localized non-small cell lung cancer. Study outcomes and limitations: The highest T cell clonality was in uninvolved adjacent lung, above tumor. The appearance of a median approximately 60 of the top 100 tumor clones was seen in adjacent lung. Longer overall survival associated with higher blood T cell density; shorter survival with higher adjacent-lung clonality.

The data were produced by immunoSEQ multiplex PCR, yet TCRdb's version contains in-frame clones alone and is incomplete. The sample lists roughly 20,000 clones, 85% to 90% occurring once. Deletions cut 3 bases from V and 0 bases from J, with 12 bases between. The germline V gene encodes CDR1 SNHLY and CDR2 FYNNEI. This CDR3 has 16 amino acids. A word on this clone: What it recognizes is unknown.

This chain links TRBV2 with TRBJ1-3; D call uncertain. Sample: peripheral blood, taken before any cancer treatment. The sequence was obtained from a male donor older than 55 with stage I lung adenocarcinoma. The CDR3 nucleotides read TGTGCCAGCAGTGAGTTCAGGATACGCTCTGGAAACACCATATATTTT. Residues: CASSEFRIRSGNTIYF.